These 31 T cell receptor beta chains were all obtained from the same sample, sequenced in a study of PD-L1 blockade in urothelial cancer. TCRdb keeps only in-frame clones here, not all; method: immunoSEQ multiplex PCR. The sample includes about 100,000 clones, about nine tenths seen only once; the top ten take around 0.92%. Here the sequenced sample was PBMCs, taken around atezolizumab (anti-PD-L1) treatment. These receptors all come from an elderly woman with urothelial cancer.

The gene calls are TRBV9 and TRBJ1-4; D is uncertain. Germline loops: CDR1 SGDLS, CDR2 YYNGEE. This CDR3 region has 15 residues. The V gene lost 0 bases and the J gene lost 0 bases, with 6 bases spanning the gap. CDR3 bases: TGTGCCAGCAGCGTAGGTCCAGCAACTAATGAAAAACTGTTTTTT. Amino acid sequence: CASSVGPATNEKLFF. Drawing the rest from reference TRBV9 and TRBJ1-4, the complete variable domain is DSGVTQTPKHLITATGQRVTLRCSPRSGDLSVYWYQQSLDQGLQFLIQYYNGEERAKGNILERFSAQQFPDLHSELNLSSLELGDSALYFCASSVGPATNEKLFFGSGTQLSVL.

This rearrangement joins TRBV6-4 to TRBJ1-2; TRBD1 is a possible D gene (6 bases). Trimming removed 4 bases from V and 8 bases from J, with 14 bases in between. CDR3 length equals 13 residues. Germline assignment: CDR1 MRHNA and CDR2 SNTAGT. CDR3 in amino acids: CASSGQGTGGYTF. CDR3 DNA: TGTGCCAGCAGTGGGCAGGGGACGGGAGGCTACACCTTC.

The chain employs TRBV6-5 and TRBJ1-1; a possible D gene is TRBD1 (6 bases). The V end lost 6 bases, the J end lost 5 bases, and 13 bases lay between the germline ends. The CDR3 runs 13 residues. From germline, CDR1 is MNHEY and CDR2 SVGAGI. The chain's CDR3 is CASRRTGFTEAFF. CDR3 nucleotide sequence: TGTGCCAGCAGGCGAACAGGGTTTACTGAAGCTTTCTTT.

The chain joins TRBV28 to TRBJ1-5, with 7 bases lining up with TRBD1. CDR3 size: 14 residues. Germline CDR1 MDHEN, CDR2 SYDVKM. Germline trimming cut 10 bases from V and 5 bases from J; bases unmatched to any gene: 11. As DNA, the CDR3 is TGTGCCATCCTTACAGGGGTTCGGGATCAGCCCCAGCATTTT. This sequence encodes CAILTGVRDQPQHF.

The chain uses TRBV5-1 and TRBJ1-3, with 10 positions matching TRBD1. CDR1 is SGHRS, CDR2 YFSETQ, per germline. This CDR3 is built from 15 residues. The J segment lost 4 bases and the V segment lost 4 bases, leaving 5 bases of the junction unmatched. CDR3 sequence reads: CASSPTGGEGNTIYF. CDR3 nucleotides: TGCGCCAGCAGCCCGACAGGGGGCGAAGGAAACACCATATATTTT. The variable domain in full, with the rest retrieved from reference TRBV5-1 and TRBJ1-3, is KAGVTQTPRYLIKTRGQQVTLSCSPISGHRSVSWYQQTPGQGLQFLFEYFSETQRNKGNFPGRFSGRQFSNSRSEMNVSTLELGDSALYLCASSPTGGEGNTIYFGEGSWLTVV.

The count of this clone is one. The rearrangement joins TRBV10-3 to TRBJ2-3; the D gene is possibly TRBD1 (6 bases). The CDR3 runs 14 residues. V was cut by 6 bases and J by 1 base, with 11 bases left in between. Germline CDR1 and CDR2: ENHRY and SYGVKD. The CDR3 DNA sequence: TGTGCCATCAGACCGGGACAACGCACAGATACGCAGTATTTT. This encodes CAIRPGQRTDTQYF.

V usage is TRBV6-1 and J usage is TRBJ2-1; TRBD2 is a possible D gene (5 bases). The ends were cut back, 1 base at V and 3 bases at J, with 16 bases in the middle. This CDR3 is built from 17 residues. The germline CDR1 and CDR2 sequences are MNHNS and SASEGT. CDR3 sequence reads: CASSEVLGLASYNEQFF. The CDR3, as DNA: TGTGCCAGCAGTGAAGTTCTAGGGCTAGCAAGCTACAATGAGCAGTTCTTC.

This clone has more than one count but fewer than ten. This chain uses TRBV14 with TRBJ2-3; 7 bases agree with TRBD2. V gave up 1 base and J gave up 7 bases; unmatched junction bases: 8. There are 15 residues in the CDR3. Germline V CDR1 and CDR2: SGHDN, FVKESK. This CDR3 is CASSQAGLLPNTQYF. Here the CDR3 DNA reads TGTGCCAGCAGCCAAGCGGGACTACTTCCGAATACGCAGTATTTT.

This clone occurred once. The gene calls are TRBV19 and TRBJ2-3; 10 bases line up with TRBD2. This CDR3 contains 15 residues. V lost 5 bases to trimming and J lost 6 bases; unmatched junction nucleotides: 8. Germline-derived CDR1 and CDR2 are LNHDA and SQIVND (reference sequence). For the CDR3, the DNA is TGTGCCAGTAGTCCCACTAGCGGGATATCCGATACGCAGTATTTT. It is translated as CASSPTSGISDTQYF.

The V gene is TRBV6-5, the J gene TRBJ2-7; the match to TRBD1 covers 7 bases. V dropped 5 bases and J dropped 3; count of bases not matched to a gene: 7. Germline V gene data show CDR1 as MNHEY and CDR2 as SVGAGI. CDR3 length: 14 amino acids. In DNA, the CDR3 is TGTGCCAGCAGTAGTTGGGACAGCGTCTACGAGCAGTACTTC. Its protein product is CASSSWDSVYEQYF.

This sequence joins TRBV27 and TRBJ1-3, with TRBD1 matching 8 bases. Germline trimming cut 5 bases from V and 0 bases from J; bases unmatched to any gene: 0. The CDR3 extends over 14 amino acids. Germline lookup yields CDR1 MNHEY and CDR2 SMNVEV (reference sequence). Here the CDR3 DNA reads TGTGCCAGCAGTACAGGGGGCTCTGGAAACACCATATATTTT. Translated, it gives CASSTGGSGNTIYF.

The CDR3 DNA sequence: TGTGCCTGGAGGGGACTAGCGGGACTTCAAGAGACCCAGTACTTC. This encodes CAWRGLAGLQETQYF. V usage is TRBV30 and J usage is TRBJ2-5; 13 nucleotides line up with TRBD2. V gave up 3 bases and J gave up 2 bases; unmatched junction bases: 3. This CDR3 contains 15 residues. Germline assignment: CDR1 GTSNPN and CDR2 SVGIG (reference sequence).

J is TRBJ1-2 and V is TRBV7-6, with no clear D. The CDR3 loop spans 15 amino acids. Germline V gene lookup returns CDR1 SGHVS and CDR2 FNYEAQ. V lost 0 bases to trimming and J lost 6 bases, with 14 bases between them. CDR3 residues: CASSLAAGEVNGYTF. For the CDR3, the DNA is TGTGCCAGCAGCTTAGCAGCCGGTGAGGTGAATGGCTACACCTTC.

The chain recombines TRBV9 with TRBJ1-1, with TRBD1 matching 7 bases. Trimming at V came to 4 bases and at J to 0 bases, leaving 15 bases not matched to a gene. From germline, CDR1 is SGDLS and CDR2 YYNGEE. The CDR3 is 18 residues long. CDR3: CASSPGGGGGPLNTEAFF. DNA for the CDR3: TGTGCCAGCAGCCCGGGAGGGGGCGGGGGGCCACTGAACACTGAAGCTTTCTTT.

A single count supports this clone. The CDR3 region has the DNA TGTGCCACCAGCAGAGGTAGAAAAGCCTACGAGCAGTACTTC. This codes for CATSRGRKAYEQYF. The rearrangement links TRBV15 to TRBJ2-7; D gene unclear. Trimming shortened V by 1 base and J by 2 bases, and 9 bases separated the two germline ends. CDR3 length equals 14 residues. Looked up from germline, CDR1 is LNHNV and CDR2 is YYDKDF (reference sequence).

This chain links TRBV5-1 with TRBJ1-2, with unresolved D. Trimming left V 4 bases short and J 5 bases short, with 18 bases between. Germline V gene sequence: CDR1 SGHRS, CDR2 YFSETQ. The CDR3 has 15 residues. The CDR3 spells CASSTDTSSGYGYTF. The DNA of the CDR3 is TGCGCCAGCAGCACCGACACATCCTCGGGGTATGGCTACACCTTC.

This rearrangement joins TRBV5-4 to TRBJ2-7, with TRBD2 identical over 13 bases. J gave up 5 bases and V 5 bases, and 22 bases lay outside the gene matches. The CDR3 loop spans 20 amino acids. Germline lookup yields CDR1 SGHNT and CDR2 YYREEE (reference sequence). The CDR3 DNA reads TGTGCCAGCAGTTACCGGTCTCCTCTCCGGACTAGCGGGAGTTTCCACGAGCAGTACTTC. This encodes CASSYRSPLRTSGSFHEQYF.

The chain uses TRBV10-3 and TRBJ2-3; 12 bases are a match to TRBD2. V shed 4 bases and J 1 base; nucleotides not matched to a gene: 15. Germline values: CDR1 ENHRY, CDR2 SYGVKD. This CDR3 is 20 amino acids long. CDR3 in DNA: TGTGCCATCAGTGCCTCCACCGGACTAGCGGGAACTTTCGGCACAGATACGCAGTATTTT. Translating it yields CAISASTGLAGTFGTDTQYF.

V gene TRBV7-2 combines with J gene TRBJ2-5; the match to TRBD1 covers 9 bases. There are 15 residues in the CDR3. Germline trimming cut 5 bases from V and 3 bases from J; bases unmatched to any gene: 7. Germline assignment: CDR1 SGHTA and CDR2 FQGNSA. CDR3 sequence reads: CASSPGTGWEETQYF. Written as DNA, the CDR3 is TGTGCCAGCAGCCCCGGGACAGGGTGGGAAGAGACCCAGTACTTC.

The chain employs TRBV6-1 and TRBJ1-1; D remains ambiguous. Germline loops: CDR1 MNHNS, CDR2 SASEGT. The V and J ends lost 4 bases and 5 bases respectively, with 14 bases between them. The CDR3 consists of 14 residues. The CDR3 spells CASSVESLGTEAFF. CDR3 DNA: TGTGCCAGCAGTGTTGAGAGCCTCGGGACTGAAGCTTTCTTT.

This clone was counted once. The chain uses TRBV28 and TRBJ1-4; no clear D gene. The germline V gene encodes CDR1 MDHEN and CDR2 SYDVKM. The V and J ends lost 3 bases and 0 bases respectively, with 14 bases between them. CDR3 size: 17 residues. The CDR3 here is CASSFQDGGATNEKLFF. CDR3 in DNA: TGTGCCAGCAGTTTCCAGGACGGAGGAGCAACTAATGAAAAACTGTTTTTT.

This rearrangement joins TRBV6-1 to TRBJ2-1, with 7 nucleotides matching TRBD1. Losses at the gene ends were 1 base for V and 4 bases for J; bases not matched to a gene: 10. CDR1 is MNHNS and CDR2 is SASEGT in the germline V gene. The length of the CDR3 is 17 residues. CDR3 in DNA: TGTGCCAGCAGTGAAGAGGGGGCGATGGAATTTTACAATGAGCAGTTCTTC. The encoded protein is CASSEEGAMEFYNEQFF.

This chain joins TRBV5-1 and TRBJ2-7; D is possibly TRBD2 (6 bases). This CDR3 comprises 15 residues. Trimming pared 0 bases from V and 5 bases from J, leaving 15 bases between. Germline loops: CDR1 SGHRS, CDR2 YFSETQ. The CDR3 region is CASSLVGRDVDEQYF. CDR3 sequence (DNA): TGCGCCAGCAGCTTGGTAGGGCGGGACGTGGACGAGCAGTACTTC.

The chain couples TRBV28 to TRBJ1-5; 7 positions agree with TRBD1. The germline CDR1 and CDR2 sequences are MDHEN and SYDVKM. With 3 bases clipped from V and 2 bases from J, the junction kept 4 bases outside the gene matches. The CDR3 spans 15 residues. The CDR3 region has the DNA TGTGCCAGCAGTTTGGGACAGTCGGGCAATCAGCCCCAGCATTTT. This codes for CASSLGQSGNQPQHF.

V is TRBV28 and J is TRBJ2-7, with D possibly matching TRBD2 (6 bases). Trimming shortened V by 2 bases and J by 2 bases, and 7 bases separated the two germline ends. This CDR3 region has 13 residues. Germline V gene lookup returns CDR1 MDHEN and CDR2 SYDVKM. CDR3 in amino acids: CASSLRETYEQYF. DNA for the CDR3: TGTGCCAGCAGTTTACGGGAGACCTACGAGCAGTACTTC.

The chain joins TRBV28 to TRBJ2-7, with 8 bases fitting TRBD2. Germline V CDR1 and CDR2: MDHEN, SYDVKM. V lost 6 bases and J lost 1; bases outside the gene matches: 5. This CDR3 has 14 amino acids. The CDR3 sequence: CASSSGGPSYEQYF. For the CDR3, the DNA is TGTGCCAGCAGCTCGGGAGGGCCGTCCTACGAGCAGTACTTC.

This chain uses TRBV6-1 with TRBJ1-5; D is perhaps TRBD1 (6 bases). The CDR3 has 14 amino acids. V gave up 6 bases and J gave up 0 bases, with 9 bases separating them. Germline V gives CDR1 MNHNS, CDR2 SASEGT. CDR3 in amino acids: CASSRQVSNQPQHF. CDR3 DNA: TGTGCCAGCAGCCGACAGGTTAGCAATCAGCCCCAGCATTTT.

The chain recombines TRBV25-1 with TRBJ1-1; D perhaps matches TRBD1 (6 bases). Trimming stripped 4 bases from V and 1 base from J, with 7 bases between. From germline, CDR1 is MGHDK and CDR2 SYGVNS. The CDR3 runs 13 residues. CDR3 loop: CASSVQGNTEAFF. CDR3 DNA: TGTGCCAGCAGTGTACAGGGGAACACTGAAGCTTTCTTT. Using reference TRBV25-1 and TRBJ1-1 for the parts outside the CDR3, the full variable domain is EADIYQTPRYLVIGTGKKITLECSQTMGHDKMYWYQQDPGMELHLIHYSYGVNSTEKGDLSSESTVSRIRTEHFPLTLESARPSHTSQYLCASSVQGNTEAFFGQGTRLTVV.

The chain has TRBV18 and TRBJ2-1; a weak D match, TRBD1 (6 bases). Per the germline V gene, CDR1 is KGHSH and CDR2 is LQKENI. Deletions cut 3 bases from V and 12 bases from J, with 15 bases between. The CDR3 has 13 residues. This CDR3 is CASSPLMGRGQFF. The CDR3 DNA is TGTGCCAGCTCACCCCTCATGGGCAGGGGGCAGTTCTTC.

In this sample, this clone turned up once. The chain is built from TRBV6-1 and TRBJ1-1; D is undetermined. The CDR3 runs 11 residues. The V end lost 2 bases, the J end lost 11 bases, and 9 bases lay between the germline ends. Germline lookup yields CDR1 MNHNS and CDR2 SASEGT. This chain's CDR3 is CASSERSRAFF. The CDR3 nucleotides are TGTGCCAGCAGTGAACGGAGTCGGGCTTTCTTT.

V gene TRBV2 combines with J gene TRBJ1-5; D gene uncertain. Trimming shortened V by 5 bases and J by 10 bases, and 15 bases separated the two germline ends. CDR3 size: 13 residues. The germline V gene encodes CDR1 SNHLY and CDR2 FYNNEI. The CDR3 region has the DNA TGTGCCAGCAGTTCGGAACCAACGGGACCCCAGCATTTT. Its translation: CASSSEPTGPQHF.